This entry lists 8 T cell receptor beta chains sequenced from one sample in a study of CD8+ T cells in alopecia areata. Extracted RNA was reverse transcribed, and the resulting cDNA served as sequencing template. Here immunoSEQ multiplex PCR was the method, and the copy in TCRdb shows in-frame clones only, minus some. The table lists approximately 210,000 clones, roughly two fifths of them singletons. Treatment: oral pan-JAK inhibitor, 5-10 mg twice daily. Specimen: CD4+ T cells sorted from blood, collected at roughly week 36, from a patient treated with tofacitinib. These receptors were collected from a human donor with alopecia areata.

The rearrangement uses TRBV25-1 and TRBJ2-1; 15 bases line up with TRBD2. Per the germline V gene, CDR1 is MGHDK and CDR2 is SYGVNS. The CDR3 is 18 amino acids. The V gene end was trimmed by 8 bases and the J gene end by 0 bases; junction bases not matched to a gene: 8. In DNA form, the CDR3 reads TGTGCCAGCCCGGGACTAGCGGGAGGACTTCGCTCCTACAATGAGCAGTTCTTC. Translated, it gives CASPGLAGGLRSYNEQFF.

V gene TRBV25-1 combines with J gene TRBJ1-5; D possibly corresponds to TRBD1 (5 bases). The CDR3 covers 14 residues. The V gene's germline CDR1 is MGHDK and CDR2 SYGVNS. Trimming removed 1 base from V and 9 bases from J, with 13 bases in between. The CDR3 region is CASSEWKGSGPQHF. CDR3 bases: TGTGCCAGCAGTGAATGGAAGGGGTCAGGGCCCCAGCATTTT.

This clone was seen more than once but under ten times. The chain combines TRBV5-1 with TRBJ2-1; TRBD2 agrees at 10 bases. CDR1 and CDR2 (germline): SGHRS, YFSETQ. The CDR3 covers 16 residues. V shed 3 bases and J 0 bases; nucleotides not matched to a gene: 3. Here the CDR3 reads CASSSLAGGSYNEQFF. The CDR3 region has the DNA TGCGCCAGCAGCTCGTTAGCGGGAGGCTCCTACAATGAGCAGTTCTTC.

The genes are TRBV29-1 and TRBJ2-5, with TRBD1 as a possible D gene (6 bases). Trimming removed 6 bases at V and 2 bases at J, with 10 bases between. Germline values: CDR1 SQVTM, CDR2 ANQGSEA. The CDR3 is 12 amino acids. This CDR3 reads CSVDRNQETQYF. CDR3 DNA sequence: TGCAGCGTCGACAGGAATCAAGAGACCCAGTACTTC.

This clone was detected a few times. The V gene is TRBV6-6, the J gene TRBJ2-5; D gene uncertain. The germline gives CDR1 MNHNY, CDR2 SVGAGI (reference sequence). V lost 7 bases, J lost 1 base, and 10 bases lay in between. This CDR3 region has 13 residues. CDR3 loop: CASNQVGQETQYF. As DNA, the CDR3 is TGTGCCAGCAACCAAGTGGGCCAAGAGACCCAGTACTTC.

This clone showed up many times. The chain joins TRBV15 to TRBJ2-3, with 13 nucleotides matching TRBD2. V gave up 2 bases and J gave up 3 bases; unmatched junction bases: 2. This CDR3 has 16 amino acids. Per the germline V gene, CDR1 is LNHNV and CDR2 is YYDKDF (reference sequence). CDR3 sequence: CATSRLTSGRTDTQYF. The CDR3 nucleotides are TGTGCCACCAGCAGATTGACTAGCGGGAGGACAGATACGCAGTATTTT.

A few counts support this clone. The chain employs TRBV2 and TRBJ1-1; no clear D gene. The CDR3 is 10 amino acids. The germline V and J ends were trimmed by 4 bases and 6 bases, with 3 bases remaining between them. Germline V CDR1 and CDR2: SNHLY, FYNNEI. The CDR3 region is CASSVAEAFF. CDR3 bases: TGTGCCAGCAGTGTGGCTGAAGCTTTCTTT.

This chain links TRBV28 with TRBJ2-6; D uncertain. CDR3 length: 17 amino acids. Trimming removed 2 bases at V and 0 bases at J, with 11 bases between. Germline V gene data show CDR1 as MDHEN and CDR2 as SYDVKM. Written as DNA, the CDR3 is TGTGCCAGCAGTTTAAGCGCTGGGATCTCTGGGGCCAACGTCCTGACTTTC. This gives the protein CASSLSAGISGANVLTF.